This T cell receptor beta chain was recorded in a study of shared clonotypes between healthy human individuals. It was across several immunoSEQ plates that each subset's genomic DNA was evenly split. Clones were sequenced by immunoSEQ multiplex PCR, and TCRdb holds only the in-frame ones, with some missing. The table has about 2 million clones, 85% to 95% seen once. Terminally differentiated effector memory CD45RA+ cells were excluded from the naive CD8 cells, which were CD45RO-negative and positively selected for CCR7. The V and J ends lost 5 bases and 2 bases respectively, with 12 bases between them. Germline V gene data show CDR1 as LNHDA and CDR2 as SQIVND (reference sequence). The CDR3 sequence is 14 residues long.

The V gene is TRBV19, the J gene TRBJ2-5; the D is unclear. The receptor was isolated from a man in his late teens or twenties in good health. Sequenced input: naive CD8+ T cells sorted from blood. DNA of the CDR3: TGTGCCAGTAGTTCCAGGACGGGTCAAGAGACCCAGTACTTC. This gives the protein CASSSRTGQETQYF.